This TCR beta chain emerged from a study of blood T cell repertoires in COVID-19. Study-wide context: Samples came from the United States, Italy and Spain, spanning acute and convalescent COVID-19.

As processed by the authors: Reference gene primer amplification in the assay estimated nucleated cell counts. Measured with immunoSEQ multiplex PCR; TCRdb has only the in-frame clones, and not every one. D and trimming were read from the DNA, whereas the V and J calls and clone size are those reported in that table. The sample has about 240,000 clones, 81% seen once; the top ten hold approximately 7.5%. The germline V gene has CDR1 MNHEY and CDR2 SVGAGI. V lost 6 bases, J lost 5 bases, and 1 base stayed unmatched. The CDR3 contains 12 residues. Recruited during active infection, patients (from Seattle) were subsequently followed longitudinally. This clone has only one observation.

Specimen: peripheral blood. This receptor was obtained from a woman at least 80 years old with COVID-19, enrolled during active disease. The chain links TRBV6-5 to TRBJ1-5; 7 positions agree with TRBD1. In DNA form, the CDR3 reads TGTGCCAGCAGGCAGGGGGATCAGCCCCAGCATTTT. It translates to CASRQGDQPQHF.